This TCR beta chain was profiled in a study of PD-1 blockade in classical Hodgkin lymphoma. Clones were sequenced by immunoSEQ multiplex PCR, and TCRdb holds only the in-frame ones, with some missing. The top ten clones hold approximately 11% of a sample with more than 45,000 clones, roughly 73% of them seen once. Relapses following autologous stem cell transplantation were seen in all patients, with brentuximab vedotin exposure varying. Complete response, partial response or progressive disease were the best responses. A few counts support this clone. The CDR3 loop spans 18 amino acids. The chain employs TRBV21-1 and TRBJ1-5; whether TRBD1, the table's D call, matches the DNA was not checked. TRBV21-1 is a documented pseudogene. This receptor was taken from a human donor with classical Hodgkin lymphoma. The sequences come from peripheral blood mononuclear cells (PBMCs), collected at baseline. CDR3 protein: CASSKAGTGQGRNQPQHF. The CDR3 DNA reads TGTGCCAGCAGCAAAGCGGGGACCGGACAGGGTCGGAATCAGCCCCAGCATTTT.